This T cell receptor (beta chain) is drawn from a study of blood T cell repertoires in COVID-19. About the research overall: Nucleic acid was either cDNA or gDNA, and it came from T cells, B-cell-depleted T cells, or PBMCs.

The CDR3 extends over 15 amino acids. The germline V gene encodes CDR1 SNHLY and CDR2 FYNNEI. V lost 3 bases and J lost 0, with 8 bases in between. Ages ranged from about 18 to 90 years, with residence in 24 US areas. In the original processing: Estimates of nucleated cell counts were drawn from the amplification of reference gene primers. Profiled with immunoSEQ multiplex PCR; TCRdb holds only in-frame clones, not every one. The DNA gave D and trimming, while V, J and clone size come from that table. The sample lists some 350,000 clones; roughly 90% were seen once. The receptor comes from a woman in her twenties or thirties who had recovered from COVID-19. The specimen sequenced was PBMCs or T cells enriched from blood (not recorded which). The chain carries TRBV2 and TRBJ1-4, with D tentatively TRBD1 (5 bases). CDR3 residues: CASSEGPTTNEKLFF. The CDR3 nucleotides are TGTGCCAGCAGTGAGGGGCCTACAACTAATGAAAAACTGTTTTTT.